What follows are 7 T cell receptor beta chains derived from one specimen sequenced in a study of blood T cell repertoires in COVID-19 (TCRdb year 2020). The library was prepared using the immunoSEQ multiplex PCR assay. Imported from immuneACCESS, the table was reduced by TCRdb to in-frame sequences with V and J called. These copies leave out some clones; in studies compared against another copy, an unresolved V gene accounts for under half, and the cause of the remainder is not known. A total of 270,000 or so clones appear in this sample, roughly nine tenths of them only once. The ten largest clones represent approximately 12% of the sample. Material for sequencing was peripheral blood. The receptors shown here come from a woman aged 25 to 39 with COVID-19, enrolled during active disease.

DNA of the CDR3: TGTGCCAGCCGACAGGGGGTTGGCTCCTACAATGAGCAGTTCTTC. Translating gives CASRQGVGSYNEQFF. This chain joins TRBV6-5 and TRBJ2-1; 9 bases are a match to TRBD1. This CDR3 is built from 15 residues. After removal of 8 bases from V and 0 bases from J, the junction contained 5 bases not matched to a gene. Looked up from germline, CDR1 is MNHEY and CDR2 is SVGAGI.

The CDR3 nucleotides read TGTGCCAGCAGCTGGGATCCAGGGGGGAATTACGAGCAGTACTTC. Translation: CASSWDPGGNYEQYF. The chain couples TRBV11-2 to TRBJ2-7, with D possibly being TRBD1 (7 bases). V was cut by 4 bases and J by 4 bases, with 17 bases left in between. CDR1 SGHAT and CDR2 FQNNGV come from the germline V gene. This CDR3 is 15 amino acids long.

This chain joins TRBV5-5 and TRBJ2-3; TRBD2 matches at 9 bases. Germline assignment: CDR1 SGHKS and CDR2 YYEKEE (reference sequence). Trimming at V came to 2 bases and at J to 3 bases, leaving 4 bases not matched to a gene. The CDR3 runs 15 residues. CDR3 nucleotides: TGTGCCAGCAGCTTACTAGCGGGCTTAACAGATACGCAGTATTTT. Its translation: CASSLLAGLTDTQYF.

The chain uses TRBV19 and TRBJ1-5; 7 bases fit TRBD1. The CDR3 sequence is 15 residues long. Germline CDR1 and CDR2: LNHDA and SQIVND (reference sequence). V was clipped by 3 bases and J by 5 bases; unmatched bases: 7. The CDR3 here is CASSMETGIHQPQHF. CDR3 nucleotides: TGTGCCAGTAGTATGGAGACAGGGATCCATCAGCCCCAGCATTTT.

The V gene is TRBV7-2, the J gene TRBJ2-7; 8 bases fit TRBD1. Germline assignment: CDR1 SGHTA and CDR2 FQGNSA. J lost 7 bases, V lost 6 bases, and 11 bases had no gene match. The CDR3 is 14 amino acids. CDR3 residues: CASSAGTGAKEQYF. DNA for the CDR3: TGTGCCAGCAGTGCCGGGACAGGCGCCAAGGAGCAGTACTTC.

The chain couples TRBV2 to TRBJ2-3; D might be TRBD2 (6 bases). The CDR3 runs to 12 residues. V was clipped by 4 bases and J by 9 bases, with 11 bases between them. Germline lookup yields CDR1 SNHLY and CDR2 FYNNEI. CDR3 nucleotide sequence: TGTGCCAGCAGTGTCGCCCGGGAGACGCAGTATTTT. Translating gives CASSVARETQYF.

With respect to this clone: One junction end does not reproduce the germline sequence, and a read error may be involved. V usage is TRBV2 and J usage is TRBJ2-7; 7 bases match TRBD1. Germline V gene data show CDR1 as SNHLY and CDR2 as FYNNEI. The CDR3 runs to 12 residues. CDR3 nucleotide sequence: TGCGCCAGCATGGTGGGACAGAACGAGCAGTACTTC. It is translated as CASMVGQNEQYF. Combining the CDR3 with reference TRBV2 and TRBJ2-7 gives the whole variable domain EPEVTQTPSHQVTQMGQEVILRCVPISNHLYFYWYRQILGQKVEFLVSFYNNEISEKSEIFDDQFSVERPDGSNFTLKIRSTKLEDSAMYFCASMVGQNEQYFGPGTRLTVT.